A single sample is the source of the 27 T cell receptor beta chains below, sequenced in a study of shared clonotypes between healthy human individuals. Positively selected for CCR7, the CD45RO-negative cells used as naive CD8 cells excluded terminally differentiated effector memory CD45RA+ cells. Produced via immunoSEQ multiplex PCR; TCRdb's table is partial and in-frame only. The sample lists roughly 2,000,000 clones, 90% to 95% occurring once. The sequenced sample consisted of naive CD8+ T cells from PBMCs. These receptors all stem from a man between 18 and 29 years old in good health. Some clones in this sample may be carry-over from other donors' samples.

The chain is built from TRBV5-8 and TRBJ2-7; D gene uncertain. The germline CDR1 and CDR2 sequences are SGHTS and YDEGEE. CDR3 size: 12 residues. The germline V and J ends were trimmed by 5 bases and 7 bases, with 13 bases remaining between them. The CDR3 loop is CASRLDHWEQYF. CDR3 DNA sequence: TGTGCCAGCAGACTCGACCATTGGGAGCAGTACTTC.

The chain couples TRBV7-8 to TRBJ2-1; D not resolved. The CDR3 is 16 residues long. The germline V gene has CDR1 SGHVS and CDR2 FQNEAQ. V was pared by 1 base and J by 4 bases, with 14 bases between. CDR3 DNA: TGTGCCAGCAGCTTAGACCGACCTTTAGCTTACAATGAGCAGTTCTTC. The encoded protein is CASSLDRPLAYNEQFF. The complete variable domain, with remaining parts taken from reference TRBV7-8 and TRBJ2-1, reads GAGVSQSPRYKVAKRGQDVALRCDPISGHVSLFWYQQALGQGPEFLTYFQNEAQLDKSGLPSDRFFAERPEGSVSTLKIQRTQQEDSAVYLCASSLDRPLAYNEQFFGPGTRLTVL.

The chain carries TRBV28 and TRBJ1-2; 10 bases are a match to TRBD1. Germline V gene lookup returns CDR1 MDHEN and CDR2 SYDVKM. The CDR3 runs to 15 residues. V lost 6 bases to trimming and J lost 4 bases; unmatched junction nucleotides: 8. The CDR3 protein is CASRLPGQGSYGYTF. The CDR3 DNA follows: TGTGCCAGCAGACTCCCGGGACAGGGGTCCTATGGCTACACCTTC.

The table lists this clone with a count of one. The chain uses TRBV4-1 and TRBJ2-7, with D tentatively TRBD1 (5 bases). The V and J ends lost 3 bases and 3 bases respectively, with 9 bases between them. CDR1 MGHRA and CDR2 YSYEKL come from the germline V gene. The CDR3 has 13 residues. The CDR3 here is CASSQVGLYEQYF. In DNA form, the CDR3 reads TGCGCCAGCAGCCAGGTGGGGCTCTACGAGCAGTACTTC.

The rearrangement joins TRBV29-1 to TRBJ2-1; a possible D gene is TRBD2 (6 bases). The germline V and J ends were trimmed by 4 bases and 7 bases, with 17 bases remaining between them. The CDR3 is 14 residues long. Germline assignment: CDR1 SQVTM and CDR2 ANQGSEA. CDR3 protein: CSVGGPPGGNEQFF. Here the CDR3 DNA reads TGCAGCGTTGGCGGGCCCCCAGGAGGGAATGAGCAGTTCTTC.

Comment on this clone: Other DNA variants within this sample encode the same CDR3. V and J are TRBV2 and TRBJ2-7; D unclear. CDR3 length equals 11 residues. V was trimmed by 6 bases and J by 3 bases, leaving 6 bases between them. Germline CDR1 SNHLY, CDR2 FYNNEI. The CDR3 DNA sequence: TGTGCCAGCAGGGAAAGCTACGAGCAGTACTTC. Protein: CASRESYEQYF.

The chain is built from TRBV6-1 and TRBJ2-7; 10 bases match TRBD2. With 2 bases clipped from V and 3 bases from J, the junction kept 10 bases outside the gene matches. The CDR3 extends over 17 amino acids. Germline V gene sequence: CDR1 MNHNS, CDR2 SASEGT. CDR3 DNA sequence: TGTGCCAGCAGTGAAAGGCCCGAGCGGGAGGGTGTCTACGAGCAGTACTTC. It yields the protein CASSERPEREGVYEQYF.

This rearrangement joins TRBV9 to TRBJ1-4; D is ambiguous. The CDR3 runs 14 residues. Germline V gene lookup returns CDR1 SGDLS and CDR2 YYNGEE. Trimming cost V 4 bases and J 8 bases, with 15 bases left between them. The CDR3, as DNA: TGTGCCAGCAGCATCGGTGGCACGGGCGAAAAACTGTTTTTT. Translated, it gives CASSIGGTGEKLFF.

As for this clone: Different DNA sequences within this sample yield the same CDR3. The genes are TRBV9 and TRBJ2-1, with TRBD2 matching 9 bases. V gave up 0 bases and J gave up 6 bases; unmatched junction bases: 7. This CDR3 is 16 amino acids long. Germline values: CDR1 SGDLS, CDR2 YYNGEE. The CDR3 loop is CASSVGAGGSLNEQFF. DNA of the CDR3: TGTGCCAGCAGCGTAGGAGCGGGAGGATCCCTCAATGAGCAGTTCTTC.

The chain couples TRBV7-9 to TRBJ1-4; D unclear. Trimming took 2 bases from V and 5 from J, leaving 9 bases between them. The CDR3 has 14 amino acids. The germline CDR1 and CDR2 sequences are SEHNR and FQNEAQ (reference sequence). The CDR3 sequence is CASSLQVVNEKLFF. In DNA form, the CDR3 reads TGTGCCAGCAGCTTACAGGTGGTGAATGAAAAACTGTTTTTT.

The chain's CDR3 is CASSFGPANEKLFF. Written as DNA, the CDR3 is TGTGCCAGCAGTTTCGGGCCCGCTAATGAAAAACTGTTTTTT. The chain employs TRBV28 and TRBJ1-4; D is ambiguous. Germline CDR1 and CDR2: MDHEN and SYDVKM. The CDR3 runs to 14 residues. Trimming removed 3 bases at V and 3 bases at J, with 8 bases between.

V gene TRBV5-1 combines with J gene TRBJ2-1; the match to TRBD2 covers 8 bases. This CDR3 spans 17 amino acids. CDR1 and CDR2 (germline): SGHRS, YFSETQ. With 0 bases clipped from V and 3 bases from J, the junction kept 8 bases outside the gene matches. In DNA form, the CDR3 reads TGCGCCAGCAGCTTGGGTGTGCGGGAGGCCAACTACAATGAGCAGTTCTTC. This translates into CASSLGVREANYNEQFF.

V is TRBV25-1 and J is TRBJ2-5, with 10 nucleotides matching TRBD1. The J call may not be correct, given that the DNA end is closer to TRBJ2-7. Germline V lookup: CDR1 MGHDK, CDR2 SYGVNS. The CDR3 contains 16 residues. The CDR3 loop is CASSGATGGPVYEQYF. Here the CDR3 DNA reads TGTGCCAGCAGTGGGGCGACAGGGGGCCCAGTCTACGAGCAGTACTTC.

The V and J genes are TRBV7-9 and TRBJ2-2, with D tentatively TRBD2 (6 bases). The V gene lost 5 bases and the J gene lost 4 bases, with 11 bases spanning the gap. CDR3 length: 14 residues. Per germline, CDR1 SEHNR and CDR2 FQNEAQ (reference sequence). The CDR3 sequence: CASSPGLSTGELFF. CDR3 DNA: TGTGCCAGCAGCCCGGGACTTAGCACCGGGGAGCTGTTTTTT.

The chain has TRBV7-3 and TRBJ2-3; 9 nucleotides align to TRBD2. The length of the CDR3 is 16 residues. Per germline, CDR1 SGHTA and CDR2 FQGTGA. The V and J ends lost 2 bases and 4 bases, in that order; junction bases with no gene match: 7. DNA for the CDR3: TGTGCCAGCAGCTTAGAGCGGGAGGAGCTCGCAGATACGCAGTATTTT. Its protein product is CASSLEREELADTQYF.

The chain joins TRBV28 to TRBJ2-7, with 10 bases fitting TRBD1. The CDR3 spans 13 residues. The V gene end was trimmed by 10 bases and the J gene end by 6 bases; junction bases not matched to a gene: 9. Germline V CDR1 and CDR2: MDHEN, SYDVKM. The CDR3 loop is CATDRDRGSEQYF. The CDR3 region has the DNA TGTGCCACCGACCGGGACAGGGGATCCGAGCAGTACTTC.

Regarding this clone: This CDR3 is also generated by other DNA sequences in the sample. The genes are TRBV30 and TRBJ2-7; the match to TRBD2 covers 7 bases. The ends lost 0 bases at V and 4 bases at J; junction bases unmatched: 3. The CDR3 runs to 13 residues. Germline CDR1 is GTSNPN and CDR2 is SVGIG (reference sequence). The CDR3 loop reads CAWSVASGYEQYF. For the CDR3, the DNA is TGTGCCTGGAGTGTGGCTAGCGGTTACGAGCAGTACTTC. The entire variable domain, with the rest obtained from reference TRBV30 and TRBJ2-7, is as follows: SQTIHQWPATLVQPVGSPLSLECTVEGTSNPNLYWYRQAAGRGLQLLFYSVGIGQISSEVPQNLSASRPQDRQFILSSKKLLLSDSGFYLCAWSVASGYEQYFGPGTRLTVT.

The chain employs TRBV5-8 and TRBJ2-5; 9 bases align to TRBD1. Per the germline V gene, CDR1 is SGHTS and CDR2 is YDEGEE. CDR3 size: 19 residues. The junction had 15 bases not matched to a gene; V was cut back by 3 bases and J by 0 bases. CDR3 nucleotide sequence: TGTGCCAGCAGCTCGGGACAGGGCTTGGTATTCAAACACCAAGAGACCCAGTACTTC. Translation: CASSSGQGLVFKHQETQYF.

This chain connects TRBV2 to TRBJ2-3; maybe TRBD1 (5 bases). The germline V gene has CDR1 SNHLY and CDR2 FYNNEI. The CDR3 is 14 amino acids. The V end lost 2 bases, the J end lost 4 bases, and 10 bases lay between the germline ends. The CDR3 loop is CASSELKGSDTQYF. The DNA of the CDR3 is TGTGCCAGCAGTGAACTTAAGGGGTCAGATACGCAGTATTTT.

In the case of this clone: This sample includes further DNA sequences coding for the same CDR3. J is TRBJ2-7 and V is TRBV7-2; D is unclear. V lost 2 bases and J lost 3, with 8 bases in between. The CDR3 loop spans 13 amino acids. Per germline, CDR1 SGHTA and CDR2 FQGNSA. The CDR3 here is CASSLRLNYEQYF. For the CDR3, the DNA is TGTGCCAGCAGCTTACGGCTAAACTACGAGCAGTACTTC. The variable domain in full, with the rest retrieved from reference TRBV7-2 and TRBJ2-7, is GAGVSQSPSNKVTEKGKDVELRCDPISGHTALYWYRQSLGQGLEFLIYFQGNSAPDKSGLPSDRFSAERTGGSVSTLTIQRTQQEDSAVYLCASSLRLNYEQYFGPGTRLTVT.

The chain joins TRBV28 to TRBJ2-7; D is perhaps TRBD1 (6 bases). The length of the CDR3 is 16 residues. Germline values: CDR1 MDHEN, CDR2 SYDVKM. The V and J ends lost 6 bases and 3 bases respectively, with 21 bases between them. CDR3 amino acids: CASSPMGAGARYEQYF. CDR3 nucleotide sequence: TGTGCCAGCAGCCCGATGGGGGCAGGGGCCCGCTACGAGCAGTACTTC.

This clone was seen only once. The chain carries TRBV28 and TRBJ1-2, with D perhaps matching TRBD1 (5 bases). The CDR3 loop spans 13 amino acids. Trimming removed 1 base at V and 6 bases at J, with 9 bases between. Germline V gene sequence: CDR1 MDHEN, CDR2 SYDVKM. The CDR3 DNA reads TGTGCCAGCAGTTTATCGGGGGACCATGGCTACACCTTC. This encodes CASSLSGDHGYTF.

This chain links TRBV28 with TRBJ1-2; D is undetermined. The CDR3 has 17 residues. Trimming stripped 5 bases from V and 0 bases from J, with 19 bases between. Germline V gene lookup returns CDR1 MDHEN and CDR2 SYDVKM. The CDR3, as DNA: TGTGCCAGCAGTGGGGAGGAGCAGCAACCCCCTAACTATGGCTACACCTTC. This gives the protein CASSGEEQQPPNYGYTF.

The gene calls are TRBV7-8 and TRBJ1-5; tentative D call: TRBD1 (6 bases). With 1 base removed from V and 2 bases from J, the gap between germline ends came to 15 bases. The CDR3 length is 17 residues. Looked up from germline, CDR1 is SGHVS and CDR2 is FQNEAQ. The CDR3 protein is CASSLVAGVGRNQPQHF. CDR3 DNA: TGTGCCAGCAGCTTAGTTGCAGGGGTCGGGCGCAATCAGCCCCAGCATTTT. Full variable domain (remainder filled in from reference TRBV7-8 and TRBJ1-5): GAGVSQSPRYKVAKRGQDVALRCDPISGHVSLFWYQQALGQGPEFLTYFQNEAQLDKSGLPSDRFFAERPEGSVSTLKIQRTQQEDSAVYLCASSLVAGVGRNQPQHFGDGTRLSIL.

The rearrangement uses TRBV11-2 and TRBJ2-1; TRBD2 agrees at 14 bases. The CDR3 spans 15 residues. Trimming cost V 4 bases and J 8 bases; bases outside gene matches: 4. Germline lookup yields CDR1 SGHAT and CDR2 FQNNGV. Here the CDR3 DNA reads TGTGCCAGCAGCTACGGGACTAGCGGGAGTTATGAGCAGTTCTTC. It is translated as CASSYGTSGSYEQFF. Full variable domain (remainder filled in from reference TRBV11-2 and TRBJ2-1): EAGVAQSPRYKIIEKRQSVAFWCNPISGHATLYWYQQILGQGPKLLIQFQNNGVVDDSQLPKDRFSAERLKGVDSTLKIQPAKLEDSAVYLCASSYGTSGSYEQFFGPGTRLTVL.

This chain links TRBV2 with TRBJ2-2; D unclear. With 2 bases removed from V and 3 bases from J, the gap between germline ends came to 16 bases. The CDR3 length is 17 residues. Germline assignment: CDR1 SNHLY and CDR2 FYNNEI. CDR3 sequence (DNA): TGTGCCAGCAGTGAATTAACCATAGAATCTTACACCGGGGAGCTGTTTTTT. It specifies CASSELTIESYTGELFF.

The rearrangement links TRBV13 to TRBJ1-2; D is unclear. The length of the CDR3 is 14 residues. In germline, CDR1 is PRHDT, CDR2 FYEKMQ (reference sequence). The V end lost 4 bases, the J end lost 4 bases, and 13 bases lay between the germline ends. The CDR3 region has the DNA TGTGCCAGCAGCTCGCCGACGGAGATCTATGGCTACACCTTC. Translating it yields CASSSPTEIYGYTF.